This is a list of T cell receptor beta chains from one sample in a study of blood T cells in healthy people across ages. TCRdb fed the 5' RACE reads into MiXCR, producing one record per CDR3 protein. Of 550,000 to 800,000 distinct CDR3 sequences listed, 20% to 25% were seen once; the top ten hold roughly 3.9%. The source material was blood. Source of these receptors: a man aged 70-80 years in good health. Both conserved end residues are part of each CDR3. D genes are given only for firm matches. Size is stated for part of the rows, as once, few or many counts, or as a class when the clone is expanded.

j_call clone_size d_call v_call cdr3_aa cdr3_nt
TRBJ2-5 - TRBD1 TRBV6-2/TRBV6-3 CASNDRALETQYF TGTGCCAGCAACGACAGGGCGTTGGAGACCCAGTACTTC
TRBJ2-2 - TRBD2 TRBV29-1 CSGGLAGVPGELFF TGCAGCGGCGGACTAGCGGGAGTCCCCGGGGAGCTGTTTTTT
TRBJ2-4 - - TRBV20-1 CSARDRGKNIQYF TGCAGTGCTAGAGACAGGGGCAAAAACATTCAGTACTTC
TRBJ2-3 - TRBD2 TRBV2 CASVPGLAGGMDTQYF TGTGCCAGCGTACCGGGACTAGCGGGAGGAATGGATACGCAGTATTTT
TRBJ1-5 - - TRBV9 CASSVVPDGQPQHF TGTGCCAGCAGCGTAGTTCCCGATGGTCAGCCCCAGCATTTT
TRBJ2-5 - - TRBV10-3 CAGATSQETQYF TGTGCCGGGGCTACGTCTCAAGAGACCCAGTACTTC
TRBJ2-2 - TRBD2 TRBV5-1 CASSFDSGLAGPPVDTGELFF TGCGCCAGCAGCTTCGACAGTGGACTAGCGGGACCTCCGGTGGACACCGGGGAGCTGTTTTTT
TRBJ1-4 few TRBD1 TRBV9 CASSLRTGGDEKLFF TGTGCCAGCAGCCTTAGGACAGGGGGCGATGAAAAACTGTTTTTT
TRBJ2-7 - TRBD2 TRBV7-2 CASSLAVQREGHERYF TGTGCCAGCAGCTTAGCGGTCCAGCGGGAGGGACACGAGCGGTACTTC
TRBJ2-3 few - TRBV7-2 CASSVDRYTDTQYF TGTGCCAGCAGCGTGGACAGATACACAGATACGCAGTATTTT
TRBJ2-7 - TRBD1 TRBV5-4 CASSYGTGVGEQYF TGTGCCAGCAGCTACGGGACAGGGGTAGGCGAGCAGTACTTC
TRBJ1-4 many TRBD1 TRBV5-1 CASSPGGQRNEKLFF TGCGCCAGCAGCCCCGGGGGACAGCGTAATGAAAAACTGTTTTTT
TRBJ2-7 many - TRBV7-2 CASSLGFQREQYF TGTGCCAGCAGCTTAGGATTCCAGCGCGAGCAGTACTTC
TRBJ1-1 few - TRBV27 CASSLNVGNTEAFF TGTGCCAGCAGTTTAAATGTGGGAAACACTGAAGCTTTCTTT
TRBJ2-2 - - TRBV7-6 CASSLAGESNTGELFF TGTGCCAGCAGCTTAGCGGGGGAATCTAACACCGGGGAGCTGTTTTTT
TRBJ2-1 few TRBD2 TRBV20-1 CSAASGAHFF TGCAGTGCTGCTAGCGGGGCGCATTTCTTC
TRBJ2-2 few TRBD1 TRBV10-3 CAIRKDRDGAGELFF TGTGCCATCAGGAAAGACAGGGATGGAGCCGGGGAGCTGTTTTTT
TRBJ2-3 - TRBD1 TRBV12-3/TRBV12-4 CASRTGTAGNQPQYF TGTGCCAGCAGAACCGGGACAGCCGGCAATCAGCCCCAGTATTTT
TRBJ2-3 - - TRBV20-1 CSARDYRDHLDTQYF TGCAGTGCTAGAGATTACAGGGACCACCTAGATACGCAGTATTTT
TRBJ1-1 - - TRBV28 CASSLSFGGLNTEAFF TGTGCCAGCAGTTTATCTTTTGGGGGCCTGAACACTGAAGCTTTCTTT
TRBJ1-3 - - TRBV6-6 CASSYSGAGNTIYF TGTGCCAGCAGTTACTCGGGGGCTGGAAACACCATATATTTT
TRBJ1-5 - TRBD1 TRBV27 CASSLTGQGASNQPQHF TGTGCCAGCAGTTTAACCGGACAGGGGGCCAGCAATCAGCCCCAGCATTTT